The 2 T cell receptor beta chains reported below all come from one sample, sequenced in a study of T cell responses to AZD1222 COVID-19 vaccine. Libraries were prepared by immunoSEQ multiplex PCR; TCRdb keeps only in-frame clonotypes and omits some of them. The repertoire has approximately 84,000 clones, under 90% of them found once; the top ten carry approximately 2.5%. The source material was peripheral blood, sampled on day 0 of AZD1222 vaccination. These receptors were collected from an adult in good health.

This chain connects TRBV20-1 to TRBJ2-1; D is ambiguous. Trimming cost V 3 bases and J 7 bases, with 7 bases left between them. The germline V gene encodes CDR1 DFQATT and CDR2 SNEGSKA (reference sequence). The CDR3 length is 11 residues. The CDR3 sequence is CSASLQNEQFF. In nucleotides, the CDR3 is TGCAGTGCTAGTCTCCAGAATGAGCAGTTCTTC.

This clone was seen just once. The rearrangement links TRBV11-2 to TRBJ1-6; D not resolved. V was cut by 6 bases and J by 4 bases, with 16 bases left in between. Germline CDR1 reads SGHAT; CDR2 reads FQNNGV. The CDR3 is made up of 16 amino acids. The CDR3 spells CASRNMREGYNSPLHF. CDR3 sequence (DNA): TGTGCCAGCAGAAACATGAGGGAAGGATATAATTCACCCCTCCACTTT.